These 14 T cell receptor beta chains originate from one sample sequenced in a study of blood T cell repertoires in COVID-19. The protocol was immunoSEQ multiplex PCR, while the TCRdb copy is restricted to in-frame clones and leaves out a portion. The sample holds about 76,000 clones, 90% seen once. The sequenced sample consisted of peripheral blood. Receptors were obtained from a human donor in a cohort sampled during active COVID-19.

The genes are TRBV2 and TRBJ2-1; 11 bases are a match to TRBD2. The CDR3 loop spans 16 amino acids. The junction had 10 bases not matched to a gene; V was cut back by 5 bases and J by 7 bases. The V gene's germline CDR1 is SNHLY and CDR2 FYNNEI. The CDR3 nucleotides read TGTGCCAGCAGTCCAATTAGCGGGAGGGCGGGGAATGAGCAGTTCTTC. This codes for CASSPISGRAGNEQFF.

V and J are TRBV27 and TRBJ2-5; 9 bases fit TRBD1. Germline V CDR1 and CDR2: MNHEY, SMNVEV (reference sequence). CDR3 size: 15 residues. V was pared by 3 bases and J by 5 bases, with 7 bases of the junction left unmatched. CDR3 residues: CASSFLQGARETQYF. The CDR3, as DNA: TGTGCCAGCAGTTTTCTACAGGGGGCGCGGGAGACCCAGTACTTC.

This chain joins TRBV13 and TRBJ1-1; 7 bases are shared with TRBD1. J gave up 5 bases and V 5 bases, and 8 bases lay outside the gene matches. Germline CDR1 and CDR2: PRHDT and FYEKMQ (reference sequence). The CDR3 consists of 14 residues. CDR3 in amino acids: CASSPSLDRTEAFF. The CDR3 DNA sequence: TGTGCCAGCAGCCCTAGCCTGGACAGGACTGAAGCTTTCTTT. Complete variable domain (other parts from reference TRBV13 and TRBJ1-1): AAGVIQSPRHLIKEKRETATLKCYPIPRHDTVYWYQQGPGQDPQFLISFYEKMQSDKGSIPDRFSAQQFSDYHSELNMSSLELGDSALYFCASSPSLDRTEAFFGQGTRLTVV.

V is TRBV7-6 and J is TRBJ2-5; 8 bases fit TRBD1. The CDR3 contains 14 residues. V shed 5 bases and J 6 bases; nucleotides not matched to a gene: 8. CDR1 is SGHVS, CDR2 FNYEAQ, per germline. The CDR3 DNA reads TGTGCCAGCAGCCAGGACAGGGCGGAGCAGACCCAGTACTTC. It specifies CASSQDRAEQTQYF.

The chain recombines TRBV10-3 with TRBJ1-5; possible D gene TRBD1, 6 bases. The CDR3 spans 15 residues. Germline V gives CDR1 ENHRY, CDR2 SYGVKD. Between the trimmed V and J ends, which lost 0 bases and 5 bases, there was a span of 11 bases. The CDR3 sequence is CAISESAGAHQPQHF. For the CDR3, the DNA is TGTGCCATCAGTGAGTCTGCAGGGGCCCATCAGCCCCAGCATTTT.

Relative to its sample, this clone is medium-sized (0.01 to 0.1%). In DNA form, the CDR3 reads TGTGCCAGCAGCTCGACAGGCCTCTATGGCTACACCTTC. Translated, it gives CASSSTGLYGYTF. This rearrangement joins TRBV5-4 to TRBJ1-2; a weak D match, TRBD1 (6 bases). In germline, CDR1 is SGHNT, CDR2 YYREEE (reference sequence). The length of the CDR3 is 13 residues. Trimming took off 3 bases at V and 4 bases at J, with 10 bases between the two ends.

This sequence joins TRBV5-5 and TRBJ1-6; 9 bases line up with TRBD1. Trimming at V came to 3 bases and at J to 9 bases, leaving 10 bases not matched to a gene. CDR3 size: 16 residues. CDR1 is SGHKS and CDR2 is YYEKEE in the germline V gene (reference sequence). As DNA, the CDR3 is TGTGCCAGCAGCTGGGGACAGGGAGTCTCTAGTTCACCCCTCCACTTT. Translated, it gives CASSWGQGVSSSPLHF.

The J gene is TRBJ1-2, the V gene TRBV27; D not certain. Per the germline V gene, CDR1 is MNHEY and CDR2 is SMNVEV (reference sequence). The V gene lost 4 bases and the J gene lost 7 bases, with 10 bases spanning the gap. The CDR3 runs to 12 residues. The CDR3 is CASSSAGSGYTF. The CDR3 coding sequence is TGTGCCAGCAGTTCCGCGGGGAGTGGCTACACCTTC.

The V call is TRBV28, the J call TRBJ2-7, with a possible D match to TRBD1 (5 bases). V was trimmed by 0 bases and J by 4 bases, leaving 16 bases between them. Germline assignment: CDR1 MDHEN and CDR2 SYDVKM. The CDR3 is made up of 16 amino acids. The CDR3 loop reads CASSLWAGTKGYEQYF. The CDR3 DNA is TGTGCCAGCAGTTTATGGGCCGGAACTAAGGGGTACGAGCAGTACTTC.

The chain recombines TRBV28 with TRBJ1-4; D is unclear. Germline values: CDR1 MDHEN, CDR2 SYDVKM. Trimming pared 5 bases from V and 5 bases from J, leaving 3 bases between. This CDR3 region has 11 residues. CDR3 loop: CASSVNEKLFF. CDR3 DNA sequence: TGTGCCAGCAGTGTAAATGAAAAACTGTTTTTT. The full variable domain, with the rest looked up from reference TRBV28 and TRBJ1-4, is DVKVTQSSRYLVKRTGEKVFLECVQDMDHENMFWYRQDPGLGLRLIYFSYDVKMKEKGDIPEGYSVSREKKERFSLILESASTNQTSMYLCASSVNEKLFFGSGTQLSVL.

V gene TRBV7-3 combines with J gene TRBJ2-3; D remains ambiguous. The CDR3 is made up of 14 amino acids. Germline CDR1 reads SGHTA; CDR2 reads FQGTGA. V lost 1 base and J lost 2, with 7 bases in between. CDR3 in amino acids: CASSLKPTTDTQYF. For the CDR3, the DNA is TGTGCCAGCAGCTTAAAACCTACCACAGATACGCAGTATTTT.

V gene TRBV28 combines with J gene TRBJ1-6; 12 positions agree with TRBD1. Germline V gene lookup returns CDR1 MDHEN and CDR2 SYDVKM. There are 16 residues in the CDR3. The ends lost 4 bases at V and 6 bases at J; junction bases unmatched: 4. This chain's CDR3 is CASSSGQGAGNSPLHF. The CDR3 DNA is TGTGCCAGCAGTTCGGGACAGGGGGCAGGTAATTCACCCCTCCACTTT.

The CDR3: CASSPKGLAGNIQYF. The CDR3 DNA reads as TGTGCCAGCAGCCCGAAAGGACTAGCGGGGAACATTCAGTACTTC. V usage is TRBV6-5 and J usage is TRBJ2-4, with 12 bases lining up with TRBD2. Trimming took 6 bases from V and 7 from J; bases not matched to a gene: 7. CDR3 length: 15 residues. From germline, CDR1 is MNHEY and CDR2 SVGAGI.

The J gene is TRBJ2-6, the V gene TRBV7-9; possible D gene TRBD1, 5 bases. Germline V CDR1 and CDR2: SEHNR, FQNEAQ (reference sequence). This CDR3 is 18 amino acids long. Trimming shortened V by 2 bases and J by 0 bases, and 14 bases separated the two germline ends. CDR3 residues: CASSLRQSRGSGANVLTF. Here the CDR3 DNA reads TGTGCCAGCAGCTTAAGACAGTCAAGGGGCTCTGGGGCCAACGTCCTGACTTTC.